These T cell receptor beta chains were read from a single sample in a study of blood T cell repertoires in COVID-19. Clones were sequenced by immunoSEQ multiplex PCR, and TCRdb holds only the in-frame ones, with some missing. Of around 64,000 clones in the sample, roughly 70% were seen once. What was sequenced was PBMCs or T cells enriched from blood (not recorded which). All receptors come from a woman aged 60-75 years who had been exposed to COVID-19. The CDR3 runs from the conserved cysteine through the conserved F or W. D genes are given only for firm matches. The listing skips clone size in some rows; elsewhere it reads once, few, many or a size class.

V gene,D gene,J gene,clone size,CDR3 protein,CDR3 DNA
TRBV6-5,TRBD2,TRBJ2-7,many,CAVGLAILEQYF,TGTGCCGTGGGACTAGCAATCCTCGAGCAGTACTTC
TRBV18,TRBD2,TRBJ2-4,few,CASSPRPSGGAEGKNIQYF,TGTGCCAGCTCACCACGACCCAGCGGGGGGGCTGAGGGCAAAAACATTCAGTACTTC
TRBV28,TRBD1,TRBJ1-2,.,CASTIAGTGGRYGYTF,TGTGCCAGCACTATAGCCGGGACAGGGGGCCGCTATGGCTACACCTTC
TRBV4-1,TRBD1,TRBJ1-2,few,CASRPTGKYGYTF,TGCGCCAGCAGACCGACAGGGAAGTATGGCTACACCTTC
TRBV3-1/TRBV3-2,TRBD1,TRBJ1-1,.,CASSRITGEVNTEAFF,TGTGCCAGCAGCCGCATCACAGGGGAGGTGAACACTGAAGCTTTCTTT
TRBV9,.,TRBJ1-1,.,CASSVDENEAFF,TGTGCCAGCAGCGTAGATGAGAATGAAGCTTTCTTT
TRBV27,.,TRBJ1-4,few,CASSLSRGRAEKLFF,TGTGCCAGCAGTCTATCAAGGGGTCGGGCTGAAAAACTGTTTTTT
TRBV5-1,TRBD2,TRBJ2-2,.,CASSASPGLGNTGELFF,TGCGCCAGCAGCGCGTCTCCGGGACTAGGTAACACCGGGGAGCTGTTTTTT
TRBV7-2,TRBD2,TRBJ2-3,.,CASSWTSPRTDTQYF,TGTGCCAGCAGCTGGACTAGCCCCCGCACAGATACGCAGTATTTT
TRBV3-1/TRBV3-2,.,TRBJ1-3,.,CASSPRTGAAGNTIYF,TGTGCCAGCAGCCCCAGGACGGGAGCGGCTGGAAACACCATATATTTT
TRBV7-8,.,TRBJ2-5,.,CASSLAGLPETQYF,TGTGCCAGCAGCTTAGCGGGCCTTCCAGAGACCCAGTACTTC
TRBV3-1/TRBV3-2,TRBD2,TRBJ2-7,.,CASSQPSAGVSYEQYF,TGTGCCAGCAGCCAACCTTCGGCGGGGGTCTCCTACGAGCAGTACTTC
TRBV5-3,TRBD1,TRBJ2-1,few,CARSLDNRGPFVFEQFF,TGTGCCAGAAGCTTGGATAACAGGGGGCCGTTCGTTTTTGAGCAGTTCTTC
TRBV9,.,TRBJ1-1,.,CASSVGGRGVMNTEAFF,TGTGCCAGCAGCGTAGGAGGCCGGGGGGTCATGAACACTGAAGCTTTCTTT